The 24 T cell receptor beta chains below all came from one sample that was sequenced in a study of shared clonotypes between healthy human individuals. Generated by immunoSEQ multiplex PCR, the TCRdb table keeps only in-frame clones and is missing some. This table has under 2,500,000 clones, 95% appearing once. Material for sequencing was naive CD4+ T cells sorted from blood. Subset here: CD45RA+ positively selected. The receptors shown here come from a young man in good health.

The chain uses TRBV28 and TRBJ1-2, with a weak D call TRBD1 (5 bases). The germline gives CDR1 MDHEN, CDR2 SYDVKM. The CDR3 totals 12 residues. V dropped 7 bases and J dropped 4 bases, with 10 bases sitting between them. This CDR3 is CASTDSTYGYTF. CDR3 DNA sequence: TGTGCCAGCACCGACAGTACCTATGGCTACACCTTC.

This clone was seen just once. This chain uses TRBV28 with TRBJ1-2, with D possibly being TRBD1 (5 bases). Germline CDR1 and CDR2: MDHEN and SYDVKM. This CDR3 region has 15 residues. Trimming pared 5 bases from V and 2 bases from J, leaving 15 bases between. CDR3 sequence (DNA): TGTGCCAGCAGTCCCCCCCCGGGGGGGAACTATGGCTACACCTTC. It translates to CASSPPPGGNYGYTF.

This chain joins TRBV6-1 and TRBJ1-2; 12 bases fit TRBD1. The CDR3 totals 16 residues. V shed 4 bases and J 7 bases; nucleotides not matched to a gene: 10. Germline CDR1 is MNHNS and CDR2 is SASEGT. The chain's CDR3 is CASSVRSGQGAAGYTF. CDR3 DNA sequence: TGTGCCAGCAGTGTGCGATCGGGACAGGGGGCGGCTGGCTACACCTTC.

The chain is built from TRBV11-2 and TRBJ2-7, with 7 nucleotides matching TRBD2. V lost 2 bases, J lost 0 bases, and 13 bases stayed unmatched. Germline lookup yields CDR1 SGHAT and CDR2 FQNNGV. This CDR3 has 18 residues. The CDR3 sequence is CASSLSTPTGRSSYEQYF. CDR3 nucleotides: TGTGCCAGCAGCTTATCCACCCCAACCGGGAGGAGCTCCTACGAGCAGTACTTC.

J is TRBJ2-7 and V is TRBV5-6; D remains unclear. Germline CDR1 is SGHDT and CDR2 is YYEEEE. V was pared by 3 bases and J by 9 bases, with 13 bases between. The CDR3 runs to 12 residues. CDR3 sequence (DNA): TGTGCCAGCAGCTCAAACCCATGGGTGCAGTACTTC. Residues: CASSSNPWVQYF.

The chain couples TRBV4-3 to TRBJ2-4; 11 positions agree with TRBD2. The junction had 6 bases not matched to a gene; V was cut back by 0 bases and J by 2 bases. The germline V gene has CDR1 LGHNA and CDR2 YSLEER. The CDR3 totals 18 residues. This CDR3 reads CASSQEAGTSGTKNIQYF. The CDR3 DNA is TGCGCCAGCAGCCAAGAGGCGGGGACTAGCGGAACCAAAAACATTCAGTACTTC.

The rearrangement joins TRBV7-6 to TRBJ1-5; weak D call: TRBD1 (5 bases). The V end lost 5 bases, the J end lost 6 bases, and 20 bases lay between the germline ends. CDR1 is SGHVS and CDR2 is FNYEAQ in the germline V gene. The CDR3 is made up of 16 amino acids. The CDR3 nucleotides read TGTGCCAGCAGCCACCCCCTCCTCTCGCAGGGTCAGCCCCAGCATTTT. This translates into CASSHPLLSQGQPQHF.

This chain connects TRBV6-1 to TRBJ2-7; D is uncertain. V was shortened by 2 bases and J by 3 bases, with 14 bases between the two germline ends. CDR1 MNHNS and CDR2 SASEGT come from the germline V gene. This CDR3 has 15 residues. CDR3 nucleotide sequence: TGTGCCAGCAGTGAACAAAGTGAGTCACACTACGAGCAGTACTTC. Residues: CASSEQSESHYEQYF.

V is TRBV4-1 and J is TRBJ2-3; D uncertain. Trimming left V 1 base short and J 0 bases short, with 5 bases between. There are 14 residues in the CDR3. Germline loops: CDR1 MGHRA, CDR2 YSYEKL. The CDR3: CASSQVKSTDTQYF. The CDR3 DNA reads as TGCGCCAGCAGCCAAGTGAAGAGCACAGATACGCAGTATTTT.

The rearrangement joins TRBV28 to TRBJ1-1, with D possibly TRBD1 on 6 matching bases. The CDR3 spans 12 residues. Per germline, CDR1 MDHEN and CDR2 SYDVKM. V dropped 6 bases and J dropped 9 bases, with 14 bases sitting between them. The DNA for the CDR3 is TGTGCCAGCAGCAAAGGACAGAGACAAGCTTTCTTT. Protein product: CASSKGQRQAFF. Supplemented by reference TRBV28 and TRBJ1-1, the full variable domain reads DVKVTQSSRYLVKRTGEKVFLECVQDMDHENMFWYRQDPGLGLRLIYFSYDVKMKEKGDIPEGYSVSREKKERFSLILESASTNQTSMYLCASSKGQRQAFFGQGTRLTVV.

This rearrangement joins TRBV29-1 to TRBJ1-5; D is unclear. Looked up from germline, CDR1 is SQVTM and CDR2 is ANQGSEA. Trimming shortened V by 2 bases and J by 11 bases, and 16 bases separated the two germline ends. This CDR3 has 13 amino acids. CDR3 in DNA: TGCAGCGTTGAAATACTCGGTGGGTCATCCCAGCATTTT. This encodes CSVEILGGSSQHF.

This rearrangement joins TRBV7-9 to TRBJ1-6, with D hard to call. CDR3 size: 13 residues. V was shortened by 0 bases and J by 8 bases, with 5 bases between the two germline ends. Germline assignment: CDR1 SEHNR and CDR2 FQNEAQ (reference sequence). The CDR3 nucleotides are TGTGCCAGCAGCTTAGCGATCTATTCACCCCTCCACTTT. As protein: CASSLAIYSPLHF.

The CDR3 sequence: CASSLSSLSGFYEQYF. CDR3 DNA sequence: TGTGCCAGCAGTTTATCTTCCTTGTCAGGATTCTACGAGCAGTACTTC. This chain connects TRBV28 to TRBJ2-7; D gene unclear. Trimming took 1 base from V and 3 from J, leaving 16 bases between them. The CDR3 consists of 16 residues. Germline assignment: CDR1 MDHEN and CDR2 SYDVKM. Using reference TRBV28 and TRBJ2-7 for the parts outside the CDR3, the full variable domain is DVKVTQSSRYLVKRTGEKVFLECVQDMDHENMFWYRQDPGLGLRLIYFSYDVKMKEKGDIPEGYSVSREKKERFSLILESASTNQTSMYLCASSLSSLSGFYEQYFGPGTRLTVT.

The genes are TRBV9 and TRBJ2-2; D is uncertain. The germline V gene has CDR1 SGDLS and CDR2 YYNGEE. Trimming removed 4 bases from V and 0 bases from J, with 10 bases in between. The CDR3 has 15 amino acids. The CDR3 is CASSPRATNTGELFF. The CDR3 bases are TGTGCCAGCAGCCCCCGTGCTACGAACACCGGGGAGCTGTTTTTT. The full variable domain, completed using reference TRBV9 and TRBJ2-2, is DSGVTQTPKHLITATGQRVTLRCSPRSGDLSVYWYQQSLDQGLQFLIQYYNGEERAKGNILERFSAQQFPDLHSELNLSSLELGDSALYFCASSPRATNTGELFFGEGSRLTVL.

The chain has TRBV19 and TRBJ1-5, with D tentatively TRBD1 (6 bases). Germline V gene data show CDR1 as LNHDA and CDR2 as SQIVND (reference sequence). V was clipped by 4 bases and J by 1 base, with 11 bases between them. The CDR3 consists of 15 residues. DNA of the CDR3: TGTGCCAGTAGTACACAGGGAAGGAGCAATCAGCCCCAGCATTTT. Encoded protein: CASSTQGRSNQPQHF.

CDR3 in amino acids: CASSYSYTGGEQYF. CDR3 sequence (DNA): TGTGCCAGCAGTTACTCATATACCGGGGGCGAGCAGTACTTC. The V gene is TRBV6-5, the J gene TRBJ2-7, with a tentative D call TRBD2 (6 bases). Germline V gene data show CDR1 as MNHEY and CDR2 as SVGAGI. The CDR3 has 14 residues. Trimming shortened V by 0 bases and J by 6 bases, and 12 bases separated the two germline ends.

The CDR3, as DNA: TGTGCCAGCACTAGCGGCCCCGATACGCAGTATTTT. Translation: CASTSGPDTQYF. The V gene is TRBV6-6, the J gene TRBJ2-3; 7 bases agree with TRBD2. Germline V CDR1 and CDR2: MNHNY, SVGAGI (reference sequence). V lost 7 bases to trimming and J lost 6 bases; unmatched junction nucleotides: 4. The CDR3 consists of 12 residues.

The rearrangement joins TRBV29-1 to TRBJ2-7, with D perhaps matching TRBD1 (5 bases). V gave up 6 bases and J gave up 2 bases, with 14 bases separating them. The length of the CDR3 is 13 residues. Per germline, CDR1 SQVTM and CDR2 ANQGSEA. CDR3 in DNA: TGCAGCGTCATCCAGGGTAGCCCCTACGAGCAGTACTTC. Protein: CSVIQGSPYEQYF.

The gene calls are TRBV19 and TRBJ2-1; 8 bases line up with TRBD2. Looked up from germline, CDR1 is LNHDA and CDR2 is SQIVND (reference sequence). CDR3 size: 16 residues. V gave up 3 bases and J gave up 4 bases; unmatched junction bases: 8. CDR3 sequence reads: CASSIGDGGAYNEQFF. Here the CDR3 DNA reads TGTGCCAGTAGTATTGGGGACGGGGGGGCGTACAATGAGCAGTTCTTC.

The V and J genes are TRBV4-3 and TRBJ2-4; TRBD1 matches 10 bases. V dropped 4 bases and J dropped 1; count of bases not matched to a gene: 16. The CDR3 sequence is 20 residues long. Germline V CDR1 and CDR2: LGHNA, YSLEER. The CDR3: CASSLWRGQGVFEAKNIQYF. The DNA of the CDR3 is TGCGCCAGCAGCCTTTGGAGAGGACAGGGGGTCTTCGAGGCCAAAAACATTCAGTACTTC.

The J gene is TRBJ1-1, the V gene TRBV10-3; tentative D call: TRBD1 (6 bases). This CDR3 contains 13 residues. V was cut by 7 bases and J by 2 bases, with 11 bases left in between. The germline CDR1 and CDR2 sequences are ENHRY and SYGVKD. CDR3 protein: CAITQGINTEAFF. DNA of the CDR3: TGTGCCATCACGCAGGGGATTAACACTGAAGCTTTCTTT.

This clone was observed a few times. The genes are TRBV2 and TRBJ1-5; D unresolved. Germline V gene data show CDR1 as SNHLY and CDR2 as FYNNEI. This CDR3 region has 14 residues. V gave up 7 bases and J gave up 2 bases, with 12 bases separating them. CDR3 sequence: CASNIDGGNQPQHF. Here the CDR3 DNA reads TGTGCCAGCAACATAGACGGGGGCAATCAGCCCCAGCATTTT.

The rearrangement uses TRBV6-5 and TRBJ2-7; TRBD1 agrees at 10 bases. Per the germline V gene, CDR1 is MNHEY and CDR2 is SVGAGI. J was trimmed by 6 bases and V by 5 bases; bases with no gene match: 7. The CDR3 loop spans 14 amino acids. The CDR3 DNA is TGTGCCAGCAGTCTCGACAGGGGGCGCGCCGAGCAGTACTTC. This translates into CASSLDRGRAEQYF.

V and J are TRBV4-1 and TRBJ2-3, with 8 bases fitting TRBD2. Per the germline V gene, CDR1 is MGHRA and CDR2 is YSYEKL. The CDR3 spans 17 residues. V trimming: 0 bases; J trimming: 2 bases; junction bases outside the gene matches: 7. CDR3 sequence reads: CASSQDTSGPFTDTQYF. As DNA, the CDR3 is TGCGCCAGCAGCCAAGATACTAGCGGACCATTCACAGATACGCAGTATTTT.